The 20 T cell receptor beta chains given below trace back to one sample, sequenced in a study of molecular identifiers for immune sequencing clone quantification. TCRdb reprocessed the PCR reads with MiXCR, giving one entry per CDR3 protein. The sample yields about 510,000 distinct CDR3 sequences, about 26% seen once. The sample was naive CD8+ T cells from blood, with Jurkat cell RNA spiked in. The subset denotes: FACS-sorted CD8+CD4-CCR7+CD45RA+ naive T cells. All receptors come from a human donor in good health. Some libraries in this study had Jurkat cell RNA spiked in.

The sample holds a few counts of this clonotype. The chain has TRBV30 and TRBJ1-2; D is perhaps TRBD1 (5 bases). Germline assignment: CDR1 GTSNPN and CDR2 SVGIG (reference sequence). This CDR3 region has 12 residues. V shed 0 bases and J shed 6 bases, with 8 bases lying between them. CDR3 nucleotides: TGTGCCTGGAGTGTACAGGCGGATGGCTACACCTTC. Protein sequence: CAWSVQADGYTF. Full variable domain (missing parts from reference TRBV30 and TRBJ1-2): SQTIHQWPATLVQPVGSPLSLECTVEGTSNPNLYWYRQAAGRGLQLLFYSVGIGQISSEVPQNLSASRPQDRQFILSSKKLLLSDSGFYLCAWSVQADGYTFGSGTRLTVV.

In its sample, this clonotype was seen a few times. The chain carries TRBV7-9 and TRBJ2-3; 7 bases line up with TRBD2. The CDR3 has 15 residues. After removal of 6 bases from V and 2 bases from J, the junction contained 8 bases not matched to a gene. The germline gives CDR1 SEHNR, CDR2 FQNEAQ (reference sequence). CDR3 sequence: CASRAGLENTDTQYF. The CDR3 DNA reads as TGTGCCAGCAGAGCGGGGCTAGAAAACACAGATACGCAGTATTTT.

This clonotype occurred many times. The chain has TRBV7-9 and TRBJ2-2, with a tentative D call TRBD2 (5 bases). V was shortened by 6 bases and J by 2 bases, with 10 bases between the two germline ends. CDR1 is SEHNR, CDR2 FQNEAQ, per germline (reference sequence). The CDR3 runs 14 residues. The CDR3 sequence is CASSSGFNTGELFF. CDR3 coding DNA: TGTGCCAGCAGTTCGGGGTTTAACACCGGGGAGCTGTTTTTT. Full variable domain (outside the CDR3, taken from reference TRBV7-9 and TRBJ2-2): DTGVSQNPRHKITKRGQNVTFRCDPISEHNRLYWYRQTLGQGPEFLTYFQNEAQLEKSRLLSDRFSAERPKGSFSTLEIQRTEQGDSAMYLCASSSGFNTGELFFGEGSRLTVL.

This clonotype was seen at least ten times. J is TRBJ1-1 and V is TRBV7-9; 9 positions match TRBD1. The J segment lost 6 bases and the V segment lost 6 bases, leaving 14 bases of the junction unmatched. The germline V gene has CDR1 SEHNR and CDR2 FQNEAQ (reference sequence). The CDR3 covers 16 residues. CDR3: CASSSFTGGADPEAFF. DNA for the CDR3: TGTGCCAGCAGTTCTTTTACAGGGGGCGCAGATCCTGAAGCTTTCTTT. The entire variable domain, with the rest obtained from reference TRBV7-9 and TRBJ1-1, is as follows: DTGVSQNPRHKITKRGQNVTFRCDPISEHNRLYWYRQTLGQGPEFLTYFQNEAQLEKSRLLSDRFSAERPKGSFSTLEIQRTEQGDSAMYLCASSSFTGGADPEAFFGQGTRLTVV.

This clonotype was seen only a few times. The genes are TRBV28 and TRBJ2-7; 12 bases agree with TRBD1. Unmatched junction bases numbered 4, after V lost 5 bases and J lost 5 bases. Per germline, CDR1 MDHEN and CDR2 SYDVKM. The CDR3 loop spans 14 amino acids. The CDR3 DNA reads as TGTGCCAGCAGTACGGGACAGGGGGCCCACGAGCAGTACTTC. It yields the protein CASSTGQGAHEQYF.

As concerns this clonotype: The junction departs from germline at one end; a sequencing error may be responsible. The chain couples TRBV6-5 to TRBJ1-1; perhaps TRBD1 as D (6 bases). Looked up from germline, CDR1 is MNHEY and CDR2 is SVGAGI. The CDR3 has 14 amino acids. CDR3 nucleotide sequence: TGTGCCAGCAGTTACACGAAGGGGGGGACTGAAGCTCTCTTT. Translating it yields CASSYTKGGTEALF.

This clonotype was observed at least ten times. V and J are TRBV28 and TRBJ2-7; D is uncertain. The germline V and J ends were trimmed by 2 bases and 2 bases, with 10 bases remaining between them. CDR3 length equals 14 residues. Germline V gives CDR1 MDHEN, CDR2 SYDVKM. DNA for the CDR3: TGTGCCAGCAGTTTAGCTATTGGGGCCTACGAGCAGTACTTC. Its translation is CASSLAIGAYEQYF.

This clonotype was seen ten or more times. V is TRBV7-9 and J is TRBJ2-2; 9 bases fit TRBD1. Germline V gives CDR1 SEHNR, CDR2 FQNEAQ (reference sequence). This CDR3 has 17 amino acids. V shed 4 bases, J shed 3 bases, and the junction held 9 bases outside the gene matches. DNA for the CDR3: TGTGCCAGCAGCTCCTTGGGACAGGGAGATCACACCGGGGAGCTGTTTTTT. Amino acids: CASSSLGQGDHTGELFF.

This clonotype appeared a single time. V gene TRBV6-2 or TRBV6-3 combines with J gene TRBJ2-3; 10 bases fit TRBD2. The germline V gene encodes CDR1 MNHEY and CDR2 SVGEGT. There are 18 residues in the CDR3. Losses at the gene ends were 2 bases for V and 5 bases for J; bases not matched to a gene: 13. CDR3 coding DNA: TGTGCCAGCAGTTACCCACCCTTTCTAGCGGGAGTCAAAGATACGCAGTATTTT. Residues: CASSYPPFLAGVKDTQYF.

A single count supports this clonotype. A much more abundant neighbour one base away suggests this may be a read error. The chain links TRBV5-1 to TRBJ1-4, with D uncertain. Germline V gene sequence: CDR1 SGHRS, CDR2 YFSETQ. V was shortened by 0 bases and J by 0 bases, with 24 bases between the two germline ends. This CDR3 has 21 residues. In DNA form, the CDR3 reads TGCGCCAGCAGCTTGGTTCTTCCCTCCGGCAGGACTAACCCAACTAATGAAAAACTGTTTTTT. It encodes CASSLVLPSGRTNPTNEKLFF.

The rearrangement uses TRBV29-1 and TRBJ2-5; TRBD1 matches 8 bases. The J segment lost 5 bases and the V segment lost 3 bases, leaving 11 bases of the junction unmatched. Per the germline V gene, CDR1 is SQVTM and CDR2 is ANQGSEA. This CDR3 is built from 15 residues. CDR3 loop: CSVEEDRVYSETQYF. The CDR3 coding sequence is TGCAGCGTTGAGGAGGACAGGGTTTATTCGGAGACCCAGTACTTC.

This clonotype was seen many times. V usage is TRBV19 and J usage is TRBJ1-5, with D unclear. Trimming pared 7 bases from V and 0 bases from J, leaving 13 bases between. CDR1 is LNHDA and CDR2 is SQIVND in the germline V gene (reference sequence). The CDR3 loop spans 15 amino acids. CDR3 nucleotides: TGTGCCAGTACTATCACTCACTATAGCAATCAGCCCCAGCATTTT. It is translated as CASTITHYSNQPQHF.

In this sample, this clonotype turned up many times. The chain uses TRBV6-1 and TRBJ2-2; TRBD1 might be the D (6 bases). The germline gives CDR1 MNHNS, CDR2 SASEGT. V was trimmed by 3 bases and J by 7 bases, leaving 12 bases between them. CDR3 length: 14 amino acids. DNA of the CDR3: TGTGCCAGCAGTGACCGACAGGTCCTCGGGGAGCTGTTTTTT. This gives the protein CASSDRQVLGELFF.

This clonotype was seen more than once but under ten times. The rearrangement uses TRBV20-1 and TRBJ1-4, with D possibly matching TRBD1 (6 bases). This CDR3 is 17 amino acids long. Germline lookup yields CDR1 DFQATT and CDR2 SNEGSKA (reference sequence). Trimming pared 5 bases from V and 0 bases from J, leaving 19 bases between. The CDR3 protein is CSARMAGAVATNEKLFF. The CDR3 DNA reads TGCAGTGCTCGGATGGCAGGGGCCGTCGCAACTAATGAAAAACTGTTTTTT.

This clonotype was detected many times. The chain links TRBV7-6 to TRBJ2-7; TRBD1 is a possible D gene (5 bases). Germline CDR1 and CDR2: SGHVS and FNYEAQ. V was pared by 3 bases and J by 5 bases, with 17 bases between. This CDR3 has 15 amino acids. In DNA, the CDR3 is TGTGCCAGCAGCTTGGTGCCAGGGCAGGTCGACGAGCAGTACTTC. This codes for CASSLVPGQVDEQYF.

A few counts support this clonotype. This chain uses TRBV20-1 with TRBJ1-1; the D is unclear. The CDR3 is 11 residues long. CDR1 DFQATT and CDR2 SNEGSKA come from the germline V gene (reference sequence). V was clipped by 3 bases and J by 6 bases, with 8 bases between them. The CDR3 loop is CSASFGPEAFF. The CDR3 DNA sequence: TGCAGTGCTAGTTTCGGGCCTGAAGCTTTCTTT.

This clonotype has a count of ten or more. The chain is built from TRBV5-6 and TRBJ2-3; no clear D gene. CDR3 length: 15 amino acids. Germline CDR1 SGHDT, CDR2 YYEEEE. Trimming shortened V by 0 bases and J by 2 bases, and 10 bases separated the two germline ends. CDR3 in amino acids: CASSLGPENTDTQYF. CDR3 coding DNA: TGTGCCAGCAGCTTGGGGCCAGAGAACACAGATACGCAGTATTTT.

Only one count was recorded for this clonotype. A much more abundant neighbour one base away suggests this may be a read error. The chain combines TRBV5-4 with TRBJ2-3; a possible D gene is TRBD2 (7 bases). CDR1 is SGHNT and CDR2 is YYREEE in the germline V gene (reference sequence). The CDR3 extends over 14 amino acids. In nucleotides, the CDR3 is TGTGCCGGCAGCGGGACGGGGGCCGGAGGTACGCAGTATTTT. It translates to CAGSGTGAGGTQYF.

With respect to this clonotype: One junction end disagrees with the germline gene, perhaps due to a read error. V gene TRBV25-1 combines with J gene TRBJ2-7; a possible D gene is TRBD1 (5 bases). The CDR3 runs 15 residues. The germline V gene has CDR1 MGHDK and CDR2 SYGVNS. CDR3 region: CASSEWGSSSYERYF. CDR3 bases: TGTGCCAGCAGTGAATGGGGCTCGAGCTCCTACGAGCGGTACTTC.

This sequence joins TRBV29-1 and TRBJ2-2; D gene unclear. Trimming cost V 5 bases and J 3 bases, with 7 bases left between them. Germline CDR1 is SQVTM and CDR2 is ANQGSEA. The CDR3 contains 12 residues. CDR3 sequence reads: CSVLQHTGELFF. In nucleotides, the CDR3 is TGCAGCGTTTTACAGCACACCGGGGAGCTGTTTTTT.